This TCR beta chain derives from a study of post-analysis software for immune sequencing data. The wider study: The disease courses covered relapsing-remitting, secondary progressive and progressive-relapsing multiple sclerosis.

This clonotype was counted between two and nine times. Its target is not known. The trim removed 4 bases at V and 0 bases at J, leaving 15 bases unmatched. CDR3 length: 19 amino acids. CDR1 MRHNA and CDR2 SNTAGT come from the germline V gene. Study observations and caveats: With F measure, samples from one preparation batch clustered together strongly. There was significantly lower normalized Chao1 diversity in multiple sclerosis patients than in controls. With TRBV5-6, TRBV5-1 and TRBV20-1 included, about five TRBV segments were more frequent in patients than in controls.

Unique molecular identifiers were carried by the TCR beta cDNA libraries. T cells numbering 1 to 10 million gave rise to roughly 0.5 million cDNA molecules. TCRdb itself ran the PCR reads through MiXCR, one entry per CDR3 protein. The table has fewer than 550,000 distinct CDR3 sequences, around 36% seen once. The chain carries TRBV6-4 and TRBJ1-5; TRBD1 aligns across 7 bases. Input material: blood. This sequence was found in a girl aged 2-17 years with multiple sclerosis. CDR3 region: CASSGARGWKEDSNQPQHF. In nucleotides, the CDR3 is TGTGCCAGCAGTGGTGCCAGGGGGTGGAAGGAGGATAGCAATCAGCCCCAGCATTTT.